This T cell receptor beta chain was sequenced during a study of blood T cells in healthy people across ages. Together with a sample-barcoded 5' primer, a J-beta primer mix was included in a second PCR lasting roughly 6 to 12 cycles. TCRdb re-called the 5' RACE reads through MiXCR, storing one row per CDR3 protein. There are 540,000 or so distinct CDR3 sequences in the sample; more than 20% occur only once, and just over 8.5% lies in the top ten. The germline V gene encodes CDR1 SGHTA and CDR2 FQGNSA. This CDR3 is built from 13 residues. Unmatched junction bases numbered 2, after V lost 3 bases and J lost 6 bases. The same sample was also studied in work on T cells of mothers and their children. In that study: A slight, non-significant increase in overlap was found for related mother-child pairs relative to unrelated pairs.

The chain links TRBV7-2 to TRBJ1-1, with 9 bases lining up with TRBD1. The TCR comes from a boy younger than 18 in good health. The specimen was blood. DNA of the CDR3: TGTGCCAGCAGCTTGGACAGGGGATCTGAAGCTTTCTTT. It specifies CASSLDRGSEAFF.